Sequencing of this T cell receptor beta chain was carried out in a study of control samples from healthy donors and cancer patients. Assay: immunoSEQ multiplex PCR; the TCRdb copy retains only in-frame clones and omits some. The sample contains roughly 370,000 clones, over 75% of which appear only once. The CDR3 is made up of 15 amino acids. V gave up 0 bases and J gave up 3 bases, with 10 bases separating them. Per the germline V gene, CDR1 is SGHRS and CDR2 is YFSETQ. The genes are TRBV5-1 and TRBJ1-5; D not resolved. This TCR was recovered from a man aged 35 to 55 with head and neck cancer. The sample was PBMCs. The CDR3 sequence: CASSLDGKSNQPQHF. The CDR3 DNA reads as TGCGCCAGCAGCTTGGATGGCAAATCCAATCAGCCCCAGCATTTT.